This T cell receptor beta chain appears in the sequencing data of a study of T cell responses to AZD1222 COVID-19 vaccine. Method: immunoSEQ multiplex PCR; TCRdb's copy keeps in-frame clones and lacks some. The table has about 68,000 clones, about nine tenths seen once. CDR3 length equals 12 residues. Germline V lookup: CDR1 MNHEY, CDR2 SVGAGI. V was clipped by 6 bases and J by 5 bases, with 11 bases between them. This clonotype was obtained from an adult in good health. The rearrangement uses TRBV6-5 and TRBJ2-7, with D tentatively TRBD2 (6 bases). The sample here was peripheral blood, taken on day 0 of AZD1222 vaccination. CDR3 in amino acids: CASRATSDEQYF. Written as DNA, the CDR3 is TGTGCCAGCAGGGCGACTAGTGACGAGCAGTACTTC.